This T cell receptor (beta chain) stems from a study of blood T cell repertoires in COVID-19. Method: immunoSEQ multiplex PCR; TCRdb's copy keeps in-frame clones and lacks some. Of 200,000 to 250,000 clones listed, about nine tenths are singletons. The CDR3 is 15 residues long. CDR1 is MNHNY and CDR2 is SVGAGI in the germline V gene (reference sequence). V gave up 6 bases and J gave up 0 bases, with 14 bases separating them. The sample comprised peripheral blood. V is TRBV6-6 and J is TRBJ1-2; tentatively, D is TRBD1 (5 bases). The sequence was collected from a man of 80 years or more with acute or convalescent COVID-19. The CDR3: CASSYGGGANYGYTF. The CDR3 DNA reads as TGTGCCAGCAGCTACGGGGGGGGAGCTAACTATGGCTACACCTTC.